This T cell receptor beta chain was retrieved from a study of PD-1 blockade in classical Hodgkin lymphoma. As concerns this clone: Its antigen remains unidentified.

Regarding time point: cycle 4 day 1 (C4D1), after 5 to 7 weeks of nivolumab. Each patient relapsed following autologous stem cell transplantation, and prior brentuximab vedotin exposure differed. The study recorded best responses of complete response, partial response or progressive disease. Assay: immunoSEQ multiplex PCR; the TCRdb copy retains only in-frame clones and omits some. The sample holds about 20,000 clones, less than 70% seen once. Study results and caveats: Complete responders had baseline diversity similar to newly diagnosed patients. Prior therapy or disease activity may underlie the repertoire differences, whose causes remain undefined.

Trimming shortened V by 1 base and J by 10 bases, and 11 bases separated the two germline ends. CDR1 is MNHNS, CDR2 SASEGT, per germline. CDR3 size: 13 residues. The chain is built from TRBV6-1 and TRBJ1-3, with D hard to call. The sample consisted of peripheral blood mononuclear cells (PBMCs), taken before the fourth cycle of nivolumab. The receptor comes from a human donor with classical Hodgkin lymphoma. The DNA of the CDR3 is TGTGCCAGCAGTGAAGTCGAGTTGGGGACCATATATTTT. It specifies CASSEVELGTIYF.